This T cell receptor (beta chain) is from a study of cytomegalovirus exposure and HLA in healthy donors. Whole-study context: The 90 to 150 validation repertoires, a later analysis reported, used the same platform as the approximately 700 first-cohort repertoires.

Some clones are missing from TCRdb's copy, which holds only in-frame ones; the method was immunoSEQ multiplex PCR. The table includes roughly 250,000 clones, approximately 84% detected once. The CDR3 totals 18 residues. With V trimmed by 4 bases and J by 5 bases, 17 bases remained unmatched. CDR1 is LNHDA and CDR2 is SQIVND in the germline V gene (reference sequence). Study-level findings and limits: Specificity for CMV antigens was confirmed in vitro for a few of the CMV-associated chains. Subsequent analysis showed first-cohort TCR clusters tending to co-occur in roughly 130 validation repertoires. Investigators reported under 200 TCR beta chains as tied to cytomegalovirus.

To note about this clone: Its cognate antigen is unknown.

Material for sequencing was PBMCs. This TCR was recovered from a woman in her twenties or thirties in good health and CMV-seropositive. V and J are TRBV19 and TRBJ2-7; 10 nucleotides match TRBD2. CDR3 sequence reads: CASSTGAASGRFLHEQYF. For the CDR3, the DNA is TGTGCCAGTAGTACTGGGGCGGCTAGCGGGAGATTTCTCCACGAGCAGTACTTC.